Listed below are T cell receptor beta chains from one sample, sequenced in a study of spatial heterogeneity in lung cancer. TCRdb analysed the 5' RACE reads with MiXCR anew, one entry per CDR3 protein. The table has about 45,000 distinct CDR3 sequences, 12% seen once. Material: PBMCs, obtained at surgery. The receptors originated from a female donor with early-stage non-small cell lung cancer. CDR3s include the opening cysteine and the closing phenylalanine or tryptophan. The D gene is left open where the match is weak. Some rows have no size entry. The others give once, few or many, or a class for an expanded clone.

v_call	j_call	d_call	clone_size	cdr3_nt	cdr3_aa
TRBV4-3	TRBJ1-3	NA	many	TGCGCCAGCAGCCAAGATTGGTCAGGGATGAGTGGAAACACCATATATTTT	CASSQDWSGMSGNTIYF
TRBV6-2/TRBV6-3	TRBJ2-5	NA	NA	TGTGCCAGCAGATCGCTCCTAAGGGGGGAGACCCAGTACTTC	CASRSLLRGETQYF
TRBV2	TRBJ1-1	NA	few	TGTGCCAGCAGTGAGAGCCCCGGAGGGGGGTGGACTGAAGCTTTCTTT	CASSESPGGGWTEAFF
TRBV18	TRBJ1-1	NA	few	TGTGCCAGCTCACCAAGCTTCGGGAACACTGAAGCTTTCTTT	CASSPSFGNTEAFF
TRBV7-9	TRBJ2-3	NA	many	TGTGCCAGCAGCAACTGGGACTCGAGCACAGATACGCAGTATTTT	CASSNWDSSTDTQYF
TRBV12-3/TRBV12-4	TRBJ2-3	NA	many	TGTGCCAGCAGTCCCCCCACGAGGACAGATACGCAGTATTTT	CASSPPTRTDTQYF
TRBV28	TRBJ2-7	TRBD1	few	TGTGCCAGCAGTATCCCTGCGACAGGGGTGAGAGGGCAGTACTTC	CASSIPATGVRGQYF
TRBV9	TRBJ2-1	TRBD1	few	TGTGCCAGCAGCGCGGGCTCCGGGACAGGGGGCAATGAGCAGTTCTTC	CASSAGSGTGGNEQFF
TRBV7-7	TRBJ2-1	NA	NA	TGTGCTAGCAGTTCCATTTTGAGCGGGGAGCAGTTCTTC	CASSSILSGEQFF
TRBV6-5	TRBJ1-1	NA	NA	TGTGCCAGCAGTCTCCGCACCAGCACTGAAGCTTTCTTT	CASSLRTSTEAFF
TRBV6-2/TRBV6-3	TRBJ2-7	TRBD1	many	TGTGCCAGCAGCTCCGGGACAGGGTTCGAGCAGTACTTC	CASSSGTGFEQYF
TRBV3-1	TRBJ1-2	NA	few	TGTGCCAGCAGCCCGGACAGTTATGGCTACACCTTC	CASSPDSYGYTF
TRBV19	TRBJ2-6	NA	NA	TGTGCCAGTAGTATAGGACCACTGCCTATTGGGGCCAACGTCCTGACTTTC	CASSIGPLPIGANVLTF
TRBV6-1	TRBJ2-2	NA	NA	TGTGCCAGCGGAGCACGGGCCACCGGGGAGCTGTTTTTT	CASGARATGELFF
TRBV7-6	TRBJ1-1	TRBD1	NA	TGTGCCAGCAGCCCTGGACAGGGCATCACTGAAGCTTTCTTT	CASSPGQGITEAFF
TRBV5-1	TRBJ2-2	TRBD1	NA	TGCGCCAGCAGCGCCTGGACAGGGACCACCGGGGAGCTGTTTTTT	CASSAWTGTTGELFF
TRBV2	TRBJ2-7	NA	NA	TGTGCCAGCAAGACCGAGTCCCACTACGAGCAGTACTTC	CASKTESHYEQYF
TRBV6-1	TRBJ2-1	TRBD2	NA	TGTGCCAGCAGTGAGCGGGGGGACAAAAACTTCAATGAGCAGTTCTTC	CASSERGDKNFNEQFF
TRBV10-3	TRBJ1-5	NA	few	TGTGCCATCAGTGAGTCTCTGGATCAGCCCCAGCATTTT	CAISESLDQPQHF
TRBV20-1	TRBJ1-4	TRBD1	NA	TGCAGTGCCAAGAGGGGGACAGGCCCTAATGAAAAACTGTTTTTT	CSAKRGTGPNEKLFF
TRBV20-1	TRBJ2-1	TRBD2	few	TGCAGTGCCCCGGGCTCGGGGAGCGGGGGGCGGGGTGAGCAGTTCTTC	CSAPGSGSGGRGEQFF
TRBV27	TRBJ1-1	NA	many	TGTGCCAGCAGTTTGAGTAGGGCGGGCACTGAAGCTTTCTTT	CASSLSRAGTEAFF
TRBV20-1	TRBJ2-7	NA	many	TGCAGTGCGTACAGGAGCCGCGAGCAGTACTTC	CSAYRSREQYF
TRBV15	TRBJ1-2	NA	NA	TGTGCCACCAGCAGGAGCCGGGACGGTGCTAACTATGGCTACACCTTC	CATSRSRDGANYGYTF
TRBV5-1	TRBJ2-3	NA	once	TGCGCCAGCAGCTTGCAGGGCACAGATACGCAGTATTTT	CASSLQGTDTQYF
TRBV20-1	TRBJ2-5	NA	few	TGCAGTGCTAGACAGGGGGGGCGGGGAGAGACCCAGTACTTC	CSARQGGRGETQYF
TRBV7-7	TRBJ2-2	TRBD1	many	TGTGCTAGCAGCTTAGGGACAGGGTCCGGGGAGCTGTTTTTT	CASSLGTGSGELFF
TRBV3-1	TRBJ1-2	NA	many	TGTGCCAGCAGCCAATACACAGCTAACTATGGCTACACCTTC	CASSQYTANYGYTF
TRBV19	TRBJ2-6	TRBD1	NA	TGTGCCAGTAGTATGGGACAGGGGTCTGGGGCCAACGTCCTGACTTTC	CASSMGQGSGANVLTF
TRBV7-9	TRBJ2-1	TRBD1	few	TGTGCCAGCAGGCCTCCCCGAACAGGGGCCAATGAGCAGTTCTTC	CASRPPRTGANEQFF
TRBV10-3	TRBJ1-3	NA	NA	TGTGCCATCAGAGACCCCGGGACGTCGTCTGGAAACACCATATATTTT	CAIRDPGTSSGNTIYF
TRBV20-1	TRBJ2-3	TRBD2	NA	TGCAGTGCCCCGAGGACTAGGGGCACAGATACGCAGTATTTT	CSAPRTRGTDTQYF
TRBV7-9	TRBJ1-5	TRBD1	NA	TGTGCCAGCAGCTCACAGGGGGCTAATCAGCCCCAGCATTTT	CASSSQGANQPQHF
TRBV27	TRBJ2-7	NA	many	TGTGCCAGCAGCTTAAAAGCGGCAGGGATTCCCTACGAGCAGTACTTC	CASSLKAAGIPYEQYF
TRBV6-2/TRBV6-3	TRBJ1-2	NA	many	TGTGCCAGCAGTTACTCGCGAACGGCCTACTATGGCTACACCTTC	CASSYSRTAYYGYTF
TRBV5-1	TRBJ2-5	NA	NA	TGCGCCAGCAGCTTGGATCTAGGGACCCAGTACTTC	CASSLDLGTQYF
TRBV7-9	TRBJ2-7	TRBD1	few	TGTGCCAGCTCCTCGGACAGGGGGAATGGACAGTACTTC	CASSSDRGNGQYF
TRBV29-1	TRBJ2-2	NA	NA	TGCAGCGTTGACAGAGGGCCAGGGCCCGGGGAGCTGTTTTTT	CSVDRGPGPGELFF
TRBV6-2/TRBV6-3	TRBJ2-5	NA	many	TGTGCCAGCAGTTACGGAGAGACCCAGTACTTC	CASSYGETQYF
TRBV5-1	TRBJ2-5	TRBD2	many	TGCGCCAGCAGCGGGGGACTAGCGGGGGGACCCCAAGAGACCCAGTACTTC	CASSGGLAGGPQETQYF
TRBV4-2	TRBJ1-1	NA	many	TGTGCCAGCAGCCAAGGTATAGGGAACACTGAAGCTTTCTTT	CASSQGIGNTEAFF
TRBV5-1	TRBJ2-7	TRBD1	many	TGCGCCAGCAGCTTGGCGGGACAGGGGAGCGAGCAGTACTTC	CASSLAGQGSEQYF
TRBV28	TRBJ2-2	TRBD1	few	TGTGCCAGCAGTTTCCCCGGACAGGGGGTTAACACCGGGGAGCTGTTTTTT	CASSFPGQGVNTGELFF
TRBV24-1	TRBJ2-5	NA	many	TGTGCCACCCGAGGACCGCAAGAGACCCAGTACTTC	CATRGPQETQYF
TRBV5-1	TRBJ2-1	TRBD1	NA	TGCGCCAGCAGCCCTGGACAGGGCATCCACAATGAGCAGTTCTTC	CASSPGQGIHNEQFF
TRBV5-1	TRBJ1-1	NA	few	TGCGCCAGCAGCTTGGATGTGAACACTGAAGCTTTCTTT	CASSLDVNTEAFF